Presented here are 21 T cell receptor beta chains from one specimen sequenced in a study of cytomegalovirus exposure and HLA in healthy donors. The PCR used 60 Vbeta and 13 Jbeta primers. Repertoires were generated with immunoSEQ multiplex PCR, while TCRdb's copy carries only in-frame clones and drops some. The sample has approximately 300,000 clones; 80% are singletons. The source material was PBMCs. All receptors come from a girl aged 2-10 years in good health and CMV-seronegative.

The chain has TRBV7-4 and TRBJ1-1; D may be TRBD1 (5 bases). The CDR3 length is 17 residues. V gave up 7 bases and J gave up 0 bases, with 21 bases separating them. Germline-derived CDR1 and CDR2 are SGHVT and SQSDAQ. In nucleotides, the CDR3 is TGTGCCAGCACCCCAGACCCGAGGACGGGGGTGAACACTGAAGCTTTCTTT. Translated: CASTPDPRTGVNTEAFF.

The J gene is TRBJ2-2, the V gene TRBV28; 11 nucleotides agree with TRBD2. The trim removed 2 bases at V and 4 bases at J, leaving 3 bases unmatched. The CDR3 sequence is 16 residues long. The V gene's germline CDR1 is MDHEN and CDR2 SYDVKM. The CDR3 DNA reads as TGTGCCAGCAGTTTACTACTAGCGGGGGCCACCGGGGAGCTGTTTTTT. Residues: CASSLLLAGATGELFF.

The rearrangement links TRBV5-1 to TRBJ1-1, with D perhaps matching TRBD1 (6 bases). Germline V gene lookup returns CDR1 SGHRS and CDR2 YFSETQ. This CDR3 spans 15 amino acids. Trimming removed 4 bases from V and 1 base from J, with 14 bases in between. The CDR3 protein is CASSPDGGWNTEAFF. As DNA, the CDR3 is TGCGCCAGCAGCCCAGATGGGGGCTGGAACACTGAAGCTTTCTTT.

The CDR3 DNA follows: TGCGCCAGCAGTGATAGGACAGCGCGAACTGAAGCTTTCTTT. It is translated as CASSDRTARTEAFF. The chain recombines TRBV10-1 with TRBJ1-1, with D possibly TRBD1 on 6 matching bases. This CDR3 comprises 14 residues. Germline V gene lookup returns CDR1 WNHNN and CDR2 SYGVQD (reference sequence). V lost 3 bases and J lost 5, with 13 bases in between.

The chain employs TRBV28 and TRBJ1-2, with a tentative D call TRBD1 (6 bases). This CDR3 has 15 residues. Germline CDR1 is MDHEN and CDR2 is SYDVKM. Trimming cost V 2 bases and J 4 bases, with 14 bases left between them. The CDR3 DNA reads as TGTGCCAGCAGTTTAAAGCAGGGGCGCGGCTATGGCTACACCTTC. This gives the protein CASSLKQGRGYGYTF.

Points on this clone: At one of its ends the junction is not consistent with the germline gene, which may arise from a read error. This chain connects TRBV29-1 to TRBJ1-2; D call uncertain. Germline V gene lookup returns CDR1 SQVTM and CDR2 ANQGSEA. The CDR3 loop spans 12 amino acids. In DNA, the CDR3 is TGCAGCGCTGAAGATGGAGGAGGTGGCTACACCTTC. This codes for CSAEDGGGGYTF.

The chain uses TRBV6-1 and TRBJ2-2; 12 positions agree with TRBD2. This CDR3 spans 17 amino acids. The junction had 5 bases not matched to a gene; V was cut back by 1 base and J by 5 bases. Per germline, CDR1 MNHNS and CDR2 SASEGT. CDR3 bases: TGTGCCAGCAGTGAAGGACTAGCGGGAGTCTGGACCGGGGAGCTGTTTTTT. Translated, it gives CASSEGLAGVWTGELFF.

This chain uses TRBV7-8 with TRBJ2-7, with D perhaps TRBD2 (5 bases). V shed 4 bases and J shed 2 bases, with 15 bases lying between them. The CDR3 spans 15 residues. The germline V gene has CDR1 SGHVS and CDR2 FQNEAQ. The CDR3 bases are TGTGCCAGCAGCTCCCCAGGCGGACTTACCTACGAGCAGTACTTC. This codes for CASSSPGGLTYEQYF. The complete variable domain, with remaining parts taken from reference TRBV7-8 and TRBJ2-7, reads GAGVSQSPRYKVAKRGQDVALRCDPISGHVSLFWYQQALGQGPEFLTYFQNEAQLDKSGLPSDRFFAERPEGSVSTLKIQRTQQEDSAVYLCASSSPGGLTYEQYFGPGTRLTVT.

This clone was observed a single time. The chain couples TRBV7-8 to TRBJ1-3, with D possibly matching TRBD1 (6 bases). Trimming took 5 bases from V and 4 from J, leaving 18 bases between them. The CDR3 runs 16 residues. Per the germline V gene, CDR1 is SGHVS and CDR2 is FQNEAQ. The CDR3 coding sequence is TGTGCCAGCAGCCTGGGACAACCCCGAGGCGGAAACACCATATATTTT. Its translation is CASSLGQPRGGNTIYF.

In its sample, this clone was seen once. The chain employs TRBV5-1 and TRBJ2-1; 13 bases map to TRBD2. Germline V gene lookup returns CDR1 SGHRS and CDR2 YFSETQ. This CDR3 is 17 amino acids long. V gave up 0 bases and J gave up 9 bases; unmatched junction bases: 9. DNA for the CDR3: TGCGCCAGCAGCTTGGCCACACTAGCGGGGGGGCAAAGTGAGCAGTTCTTC. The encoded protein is CASSLATLAGGQSEQFF.

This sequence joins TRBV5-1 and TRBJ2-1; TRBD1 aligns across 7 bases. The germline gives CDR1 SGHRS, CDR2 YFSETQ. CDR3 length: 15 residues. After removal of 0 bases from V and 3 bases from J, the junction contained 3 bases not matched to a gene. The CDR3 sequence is CASSLAGTVYNEQFF. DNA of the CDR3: TGCGCCAGCAGCTTGGCCGGGACAGTCTACAATGAGCAGTTCTTC.

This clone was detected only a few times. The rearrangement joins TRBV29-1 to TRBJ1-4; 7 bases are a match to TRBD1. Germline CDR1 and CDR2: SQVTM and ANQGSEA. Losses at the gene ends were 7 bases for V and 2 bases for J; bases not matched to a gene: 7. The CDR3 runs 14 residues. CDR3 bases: TGCAGCGCCGGACAGGATGGTACTAATGAAAAACTGTTTTTT. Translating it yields CSAGQDGTNEKLFF. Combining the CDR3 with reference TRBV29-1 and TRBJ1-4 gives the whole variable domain SAVISQKPSRDICQRGTSLTIQCQVDSQVTMMFWYRQQPGQSLTLIATANQGSEATYESGFVIDKFPISRPNLTFSTLTVSNMSPEDSSIYLCSAGQDGTNEKLFFGSGTQLSVL.

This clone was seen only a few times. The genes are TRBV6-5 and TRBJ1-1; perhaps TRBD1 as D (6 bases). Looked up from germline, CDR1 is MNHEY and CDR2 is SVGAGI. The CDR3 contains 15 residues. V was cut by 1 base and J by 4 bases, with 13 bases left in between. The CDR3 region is CASSYFAGAVTEAFF. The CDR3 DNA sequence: TGTGCCAGCAGTTACTTCGCGGGGGCCGTCACTGAAGCTTTCTTT.

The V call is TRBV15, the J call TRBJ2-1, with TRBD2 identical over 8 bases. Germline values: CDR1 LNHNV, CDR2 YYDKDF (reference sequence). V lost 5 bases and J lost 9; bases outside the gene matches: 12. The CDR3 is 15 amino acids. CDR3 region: CATSGGTSPFSEQFF. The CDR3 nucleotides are TGTGCCACCAGCGGCGGGACTAGTCCTTTTAGTGAGCAGTTCTTC. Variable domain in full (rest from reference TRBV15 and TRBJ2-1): DAMVIQNPRYQVTQFGKPVTLSCSQTLNHNVMYWYQQKSSQAPKLLFHYYDKDFNNEADTPDNFQSRRPNTSFCFLDIRSPGLGDTAMYLCATSGGTSPFSEQFFGPGTRLTVL.

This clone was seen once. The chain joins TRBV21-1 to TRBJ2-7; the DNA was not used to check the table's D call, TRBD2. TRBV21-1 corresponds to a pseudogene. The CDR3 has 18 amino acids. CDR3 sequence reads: CASSKLEGGAFTSYEQYF. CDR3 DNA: TGTGCCAGCAGTAAGCTAGAAGGGGGGGCCTTCACCTCCTACGAGCAGTACTTC.

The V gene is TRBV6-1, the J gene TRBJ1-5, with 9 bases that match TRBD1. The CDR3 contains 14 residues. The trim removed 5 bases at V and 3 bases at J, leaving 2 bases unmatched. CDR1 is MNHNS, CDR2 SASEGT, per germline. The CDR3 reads CASSIQGANQPQHF. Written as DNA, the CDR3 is TGTGCCAGCAGTATACAGGGGGCCAATCAGCCCCAGCATTTT.

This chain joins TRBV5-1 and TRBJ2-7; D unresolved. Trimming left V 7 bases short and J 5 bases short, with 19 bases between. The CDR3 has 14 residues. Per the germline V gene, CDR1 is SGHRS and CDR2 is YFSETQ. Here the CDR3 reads CASLYGPGMNEQYF. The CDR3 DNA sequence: TGCGCCAGCCTCTACGGCCCGGGTATGAACGAGCAGTACTTC.

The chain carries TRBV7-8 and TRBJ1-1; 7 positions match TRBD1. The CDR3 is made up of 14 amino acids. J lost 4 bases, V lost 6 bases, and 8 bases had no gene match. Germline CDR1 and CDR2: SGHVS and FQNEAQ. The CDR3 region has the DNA TGTGCCAGCAGAGGGAGACAGGGTGGCACTGAAGCTTTCTTT. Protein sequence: CASRGRQGGTEAFF.

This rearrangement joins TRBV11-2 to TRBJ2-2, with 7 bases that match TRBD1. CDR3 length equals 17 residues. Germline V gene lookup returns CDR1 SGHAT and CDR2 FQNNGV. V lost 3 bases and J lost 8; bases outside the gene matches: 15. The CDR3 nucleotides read TGTGCCAGCAGCTTCCCACGGACAGGTTACGATGCGGGGGAGCTGTTTTTT. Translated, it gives CASSFPRTGYDAGELFF.

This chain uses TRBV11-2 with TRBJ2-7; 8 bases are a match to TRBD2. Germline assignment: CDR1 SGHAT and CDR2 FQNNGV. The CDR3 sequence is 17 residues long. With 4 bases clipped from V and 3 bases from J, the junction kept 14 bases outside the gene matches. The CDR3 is CASSSWGATSDGYEQYF. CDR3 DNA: TGTGCCAGCAGCTCATGGGGGGCGACTAGCGACGGCTACGAGCAGTACTTC.

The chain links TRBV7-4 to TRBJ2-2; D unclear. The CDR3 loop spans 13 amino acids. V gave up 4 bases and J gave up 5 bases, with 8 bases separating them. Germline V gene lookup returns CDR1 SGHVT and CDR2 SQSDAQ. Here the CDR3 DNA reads TGTGCCAGCAGCTCCTCAGAAACCGGGGAGCTGTTTTTT. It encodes CASSSSETGELFF. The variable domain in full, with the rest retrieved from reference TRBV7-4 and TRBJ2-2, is GAGVSQSPRYKVAKRGRDVALRCDSISGHVTLYWYRQTLGQGSEVLTYSQSDAQRDKSGRPSGRFSAERPERSVSTLKIQRTEQGDSAVYLCASSSSETGELFFGEGSRLTVL.